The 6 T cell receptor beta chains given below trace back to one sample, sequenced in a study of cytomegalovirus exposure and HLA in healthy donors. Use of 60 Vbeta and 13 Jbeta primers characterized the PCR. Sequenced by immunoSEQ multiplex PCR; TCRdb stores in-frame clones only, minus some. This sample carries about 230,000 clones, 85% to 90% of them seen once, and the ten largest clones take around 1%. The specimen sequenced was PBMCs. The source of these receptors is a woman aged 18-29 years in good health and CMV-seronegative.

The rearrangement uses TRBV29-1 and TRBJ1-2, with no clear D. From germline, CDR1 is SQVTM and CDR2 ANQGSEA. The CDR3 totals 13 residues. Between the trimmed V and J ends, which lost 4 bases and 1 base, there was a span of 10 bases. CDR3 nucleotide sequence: TGCAGCGTTGGGCAGGAGGGTAACTATGGCTACACCTTC. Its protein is CSVGQEGNYGYTF.

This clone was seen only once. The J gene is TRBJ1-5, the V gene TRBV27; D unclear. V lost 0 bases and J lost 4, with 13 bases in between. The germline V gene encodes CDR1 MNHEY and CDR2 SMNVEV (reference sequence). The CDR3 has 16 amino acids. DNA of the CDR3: TGTGCCAGCAGTTTATCGTTCGGGGAGATGAATCAGCCCCAGCATTTT. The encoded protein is CASSLSFGEMNQPQHF.

CDR3 sequence reads: CASNSGLYSNQPQHF. In DNA, the CDR3 is TGTGCCAGTAACTCAGGACTGTATAGCAATCAGCCCCAGCATTTT. The gene calls are TRBV19 and TRBJ1-5; D is undetermined. Trimming shortened V by 7 bases and J by 0 bases, and 13 bases separated the two germline ends. Germline CDR1 and CDR2: LNHDA and SQIVND (reference sequence). This CDR3 region has 15 residues.

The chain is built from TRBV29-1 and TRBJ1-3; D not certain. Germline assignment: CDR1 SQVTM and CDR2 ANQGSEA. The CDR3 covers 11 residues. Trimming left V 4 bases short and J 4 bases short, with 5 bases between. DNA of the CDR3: TGCAGCGTTGCAGTCGGAAACACCATATATTTT. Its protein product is CSVAVGNTIYF.

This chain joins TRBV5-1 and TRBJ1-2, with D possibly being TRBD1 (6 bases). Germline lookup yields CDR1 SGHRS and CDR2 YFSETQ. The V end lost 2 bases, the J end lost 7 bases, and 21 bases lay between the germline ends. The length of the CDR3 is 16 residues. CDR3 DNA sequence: TGCGCCAGCAGCTTAATGTTACAGGGTGGGTCGGTTGGCTACACCTTC. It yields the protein CASSLMLQGGSVGYTF.

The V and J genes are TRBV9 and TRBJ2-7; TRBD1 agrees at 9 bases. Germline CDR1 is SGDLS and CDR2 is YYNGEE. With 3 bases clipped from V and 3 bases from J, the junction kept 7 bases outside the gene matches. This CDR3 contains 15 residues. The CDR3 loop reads CASSGGRTGVYEQYF. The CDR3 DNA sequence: TGTGCCAGCAGCGGGGGTAGGACAGGGGTCTACGAGCAGTACTTC. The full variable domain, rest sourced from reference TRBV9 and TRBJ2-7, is DSGVTQTPKHLITATGQRVTLRCSPRSGDLSVYWYQQSLDQGLQFLIQYYNGEERAKGNILERFSAQQFPDLHSELNLSSLELGDSALYFCASSGGRTGVYEQYFGPGTRLTVT.